The 26 T cell receptor beta chains presented below share a single source sample, sequenced in a study of Ad26.COV2.S vaccination and SARS-CoV-2 variants. Sequenced by immunoSEQ multiplex PCR; TCRdb stores in-frame clones only, minus some. The sample has about 410,000 clones, about 88% seen once; the top ten hold 1.5% to 2%. The treatment denotes: roughly 18 received Ad26.COV2.S at low or high dose, single or two shots; roughly five received placebo; per-sample allocation not given. Sample collection was performed on day 63 after the first vaccine or placebo injection. Sequenced material: peripheral blood, taken in a trial of Ad26.COV2.S vaccine versus placebo. The receptor set was obtained from a person between 18 and 59 years old who received the Ad26.COV2.S COVID-19 vaccine or a placebo.

This clone was detected a few times. The chain has TRBV4-1 and TRBJ2-1, with TRBD2 matching over 8 bases. V lost 1 base and J lost 8; bases outside the gene matches: 16. The V gene's germline CDR1 is MGHRA and CDR2 YSYEKL. CDR3 size: 18 residues. The CDR3 sequence is CASSQAWAAGGRLDEQFF. The DNA of the CDR3 is TGCGCCAGCAGCCAAGCCTGGGCCGCGGGAGGTCGCCTGGATGAGCAGTTCTTC.

The chain carries TRBV11-3 and TRBJ2-7, with 10 bases aligning to TRBD1. This CDR3 has 14 residues. V gave up 4 bases and J gave up 6 bases; unmatched junction bases: 6. The germline V gene encodes CDR1 SGHNT and CDR2 YENEEA. The chain's CDR3 is CASSSGTGVVEQYF. For the CDR3, the DNA is TGTGCCAGCAGCTCCGGGACAGGGGTAGTCGAGCAGTACTTC.

V usage is TRBV27 and J usage is TRBJ2-3, with D maybe TRBD2 (6 bases). V lost 2 bases and J 1 base, leaving 10 bases between the germline ends. The CDR3 sequence is 15 residues long. Germline V gene lookup returns CDR1 MNHEY and CDR2 SMNVEV (reference sequence). The CDR3 nucleotides read TGTGCCAGCAGTTTAGGCGGGATAGGCACAGATACGCAGTATTTT. Protein: CASSLGGIGTDTQYF.

The chain uses TRBV5-4 and TRBJ2-4, with 12 bases matching TRBD2. Trimming at V came to 3 bases and at J to 6 bases, leaving 4 bases not matched to a gene. Looked up from germline, CDR1 is SGHNT and CDR2 is YYREEE (reference sequence). The CDR3 sequence is 15 residues long. The CDR3: CASSSLAGGGNIQYF. The DNA for the CDR3 is TGTGCCAGCAGCTCACTAGCGGGAGGAGGAAACATTCAGTACTTC.

The V and J genes are TRBV7-3 and TRBJ2-7; maybe TRBD2 (5 bases). The CDR3 runs 14 residues. Germline lookup yields CDR1 SGHTA and CDR2 FQGTGA. V was pared by 0 bases and J by 4 bases, with 10 bases between. CDR3 coding DNA: TGTGCCAGCAGCTTAACGTCTGGGGAGTACGAGCAGTACTTC. Translated: CASSLTSGEYEQYF.

The chain couples TRBV18 to TRBJ2-4; the match to TRBD1 covers 7 bases. The germline V gene has CDR1 KGHSH and CDR2 LQKENI. This CDR3 spans 13 amino acids. With V trimmed by 5 bases and J by 7 bases, 5 bases remained unmatched. The CDR3 nucleotides read TGTGCCAGCTCATCCGACAGGGAGAACATTCAGTACTTC. It codes for CASSSDRENIQYF.

The V and J genes are TRBV6-2 or TRBV6-3 and TRBJ2-5; D is perhaps TRBD2 (5 bases). This CDR3 spans 12 amino acids. The germline V gene has CDR1 MNHEY and CDR2 SVGEGT. The V gene lost 4 bases and the J gene lost 5 bases, with 8 bases spanning the gap. The DNA of the CDR3 is TGTGCCAGCAGTTTTGGGGAGGAGACCCAGTACTTC. Amino acid sequence: CASSFGEETQYF.

Note on this clone: One junction end does not reproduce the germline sequence, and a read error may be involved. The chain couples TRBV7-3 to TRBJ2-1; 10 bases align to TRBD2. In germline, CDR1 is SGHTA, CDR2 FQGTGA. The CDR3 runs to 15 residues. This chain's CDR3 is CASSLTLAGADEQFF. The CDR3 DNA reads as TGTGCCAGCAGCCTAACCCTAGCGGGAGCTGATGAGCAGTTCTTC.

V gene TRBV2 combines with J gene TRBJ2-7; perhaps TRBD2 as D (6 bases). Germline V lookup: CDR1 SNHLY, CDR2 FYNNEI. CDR3 size: 16 residues. The V and J ends lost 2 bases and 4 bases respectively, with 18 bases between them. The CDR3 loop is CASSERGLLGVYEQYF. CDR3 coding DNA: TGTGCCAGCAGTGAAAGGGGACTCCTTGGGGTTTACGAGCAGTACTTC.

This clone was recorded a few times. The J gene is TRBJ2-2, the V gene TRBV19; possibly TRBD1 or TRBD2 for D (5 bases each). The V gene lost 6 bases and the J gene lost 6 bases, with 11 bases spanning the gap. The CDR3 sequence is 13 residues long. Per germline, CDR1 LNHDA and CDR2 SQIVND (reference sequence). The CDR3 nucleotides read TGTGCCAGTAGACGCCGGGGCGCCGGGGAGCTGTTTTTT. Its translation: CASRRRGAGELFF.

The chain is built from TRBV5-6 and TRBJ1-5, with D perhaps matching TRBD1 (6 bases). Trimming took off 0 bases at V and 1 base at J, with 11 bases between the two ends. Per the germline V gene, CDR1 is SGHDT and CDR2 is YYEEEE. This CDR3 spans 16 amino acids. The CDR3: CASSLAGGLSNQPQHF. The DNA for the CDR3 is TGTGCCAGCAGCTTGGCTGGGGGGCTCAGCAATCAGCCCCAGCATTTT.

This clone was observed a few times. The chain combines TRBV5-5 with TRBJ2-1; D possibly matches TRBD1 or TRBD2 (5 bases each). Germline CDR1 SGHKS, CDR2 YYEKEE (reference sequence). The CDR3 has 16 amino acids. The V gene lost 4 bases and the J gene lost 5 bases, with 19 bases spanning the gap. DNA for the CDR3: TGTGCCAGCAGCCGCCGGAGAGGGGATTTAGACAATGAGCAGTTCTTC. Translating gives CASSRRRGDLDNEQFF.

The V and J genes are TRBV15 and TRBJ1-1; D gene unclear. V was clipped by 0 bases and J by 1 base, with 6 bases between them. This CDR3 comprises 14 residues. CDR1 is LNHNV, CDR2 YYDKDF, per germline (reference sequence). In DNA form, the CDR3 reads TGTGCCACCAGCAGAGATAGGCAGAACACTGAAGCTTTCTTT. Translated: CATSRDRQNTEAFF. Complete variable domain (other parts from reference TRBV15 and TRBJ1-1): DAMVIQNPRYQVTQFGKPVTLSCSQTLNHNVMYWYQQKSSQAPKLLFHYYDKDFNNEADTPDNFQSRRPNTSFCFLDIRSPGLGDTAMYLCATSRDRQNTEAFFGQGTRLTVV.

This chain uses TRBV9 with TRBJ1-6, with D unclear. Germline lookup yields CDR1 SGDLS and CDR2 YYNGEE. This CDR3 has 14 residues. The V end was cut by 5 bases, the J end by 6 bases, with 12 bases between. In DNA form, the CDR3 reads TGTGCCAGCAGTCCTAAATGGGGTAATTCACCCCTCCACTTT. This gives the protein CASSPKWGNSPLHF.

The gene calls are TRBV28 and TRBJ2-3, with D maybe TRBD1 (6 bases). Trimming took 8 bases from V and 2 from J, leaving 8 bases between them. This CDR3 has 12 amino acids. Germline V gene sequence: CDR1 MDHEN, CDR2 SYDVKM. The CDR3 reads CASGQNTDTQYF. DNA for the CDR3: TGTGCCAGCGGACAGAACACAGATACGCAGTATTTT.

Comment on this clone: The same CDR3 can be traced to other DNA sequences in this sample. The rearrangement joins TRBV6-1 to TRBJ1-2; unclear D gene. Trimming pared 2 bases from V and 4 bases from J, leaving 8 bases between. Germline-derived CDR1 and CDR2 are MNHNS and SASEGT. The CDR3 is 13 residues long. CDR3 bases: TGTGCCAGCAGTGAACGCGACGGCTATGGCTACACCTTC. It is translated as CASSERDGYGYTF.

The CDR3 is CASSQDGNRGSDNEQFF. DNA of the CDR3: TGTGCCAGCAGCCAAGATGGTAACAGGGGTTCCGACAATGAGCAGTTCTTC. The rearrangement links TRBV14 to TRBJ2-1; 7 bases align to TRBD1. The CDR3 is 17 amino acids. Germline V gene sequence: CDR1 SGHDN, CDR2 FVKESK. Trimming removed 0 bases from V and 5 bases from J; junction bases left unmatched: 10.

This chain connects TRBV7-2 to TRBJ2-3; the match to TRBD2 covers 13 bases. This CDR3 has 16 residues. Germline V CDR1 and CDR2: SGHTA, FQGNSA. V lost 5 bases to trimming and J lost 4 bases; unmatched junction nucleotides: 6. The CDR3 spells CASSLRTSGSADTQYF. DNA of the CDR3: TGTGCCAGCAGCCTTCGGACTAGCGGGAGCGCAGATACGCAGTATTTT.

The sample holds one count of this clone. The gene calls are TRBV30 and TRBJ2-7; 7 bases line up with TRBD1. The CDR3 has 14 amino acids. J gave up 0 bases and V 5 bases, and 7 bases lay outside the gene matches. Germline values: CDR1 GTSNPN, CDR2 SVGIG (reference sequence). CDR3 amino acids: CAWQGQTSSYEQYF. CDR3 in DNA: TGTGCCTGGCAGGGACAGACGAGCTCCTACGAGCAGTACTTC.

The chain uses TRBV5-4 and TRBJ1-2; D not resolved. The CDR3 totals 15 residues. Trimming left V 0 bases short and J 4 bases short, with 13 bases between. Germline CDR1 SGHNT, CDR2 YYREEE (reference sequence). The chain's CDR3 is CASSLAGEVGYGYTF. In nucleotides, the CDR3 is TGTGCCAGCAGCTTGGCTGGGGAGGTAGGCTATGGCTACACCTTC.

The rearrangement links TRBV5-4 to TRBJ2-7, with 10 bases that match TRBD2. Germline CDR1 reads SGHNT; CDR2 reads YYREEE (reference sequence). The CDR3 sequence is 16 residues long. With 0 bases clipped from V and 3 bases from J, the junction kept 6 bases outside the gene matches. The DNA of the CDR3 is TGTGCCAGCAGCTTGGGGAGCGGGAGGGCCCACTACGAGCAGTACTTC. Residues: CASSLGSGRAHYEQYF.

This clone was observed a few times. J is TRBJ2-7 and V is TRBV6-6; D unresolved. CDR1 MNHNY and CDR2 SVGAGI come from the germline V gene (reference sequence). Trimming took off 5 bases at V and 2 bases at J, with 4 bases between the two ends. The CDR3 spans 11 residues. The chain's CDR3 is CASSATYEQYF. The DNA for the CDR3 is TGTGCCAGCAGTGCAACCTACGAGCAGTACTTC.

The chain recombines TRBV4-3 with TRBJ2-2, with D tentatively TRBD1 or TRBD2 (5 bases each). V was cut by 0 bases and J by 1 base, with 12 bases left in between. Looked up from germline, CDR1 is LGHNA and CDR2 is YSLEER. The CDR3 sequence is 17 residues long. The CDR3 loop is CASSQDLWGRNTGELFF. CDR3 coding DNA: TGCGCCAGCAGCCAAGATCTTTGGGGGAGGAACACCGGGGAGCTGTTTTTT.

In the case of this clone: Other DNA sequences of this sample code for an identical CDR3. This CDR3 reads CASSLALAGGYEQYF. CDR3 DNA sequence: TGCGCCAGCAGCTTGGCGCTAGCGGGAGGTTACGAGCAGTACTTC. V and J are TRBV5-1 and TRBJ2-7, with TRBD2 matching 11 bases. The V gene end was trimmed by 0 bases and the J gene end by 4 bases; junction bases not matched to a gene: 3. This CDR3 is built from 15 residues. The germline V gene has CDR1 SGHRS and CDR2 YFSETQ.

The chain carries TRBV4-2 and TRBJ2-3; the D gene could be TRBD1 or TRBD2 (5 bases each). The germline V and J ends were trimmed by 4 bases and 6 bases, with 20 bases remaining between them. The germline CDR1 and CDR2 sequences are LGHNA and YNFKEQ. The CDR3 has 16 amino acids. CDR3 protein: CASSLNGGEGYDTQYF. The CDR3 nucleotides are TGTGCCAGCAGCCTGAATGGGGGAGAGGGATACGATACGCAGTATTTT.

This rearrangement joins TRBV10-3 to TRBJ2-7; TRBD1 agrees at 9 bases. J lost 3 bases, V lost 0 bases, and 0 bases had no gene match. This CDR3 has 14 residues. CDR1 is ENHRY and CDR2 is SYGVKD in the germline V gene. In DNA form, the CDR3 reads TGTGCCATCAGTGAGTCGACAGGGGGCTACGAGCAGTACTTC. Encoded protein: CAISESTGGYEQYF.